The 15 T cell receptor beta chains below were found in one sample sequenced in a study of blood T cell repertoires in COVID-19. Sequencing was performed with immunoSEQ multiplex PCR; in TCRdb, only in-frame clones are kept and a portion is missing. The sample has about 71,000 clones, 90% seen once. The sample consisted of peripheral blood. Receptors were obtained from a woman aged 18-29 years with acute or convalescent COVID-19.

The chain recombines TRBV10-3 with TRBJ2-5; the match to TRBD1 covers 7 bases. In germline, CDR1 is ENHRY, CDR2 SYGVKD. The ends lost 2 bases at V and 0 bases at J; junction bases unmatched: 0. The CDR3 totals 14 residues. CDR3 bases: TGTGCCATCAGTGAGACAGGGGACCAAGAGACCCAGTACTTC. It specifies CAISETGDQETQYF.

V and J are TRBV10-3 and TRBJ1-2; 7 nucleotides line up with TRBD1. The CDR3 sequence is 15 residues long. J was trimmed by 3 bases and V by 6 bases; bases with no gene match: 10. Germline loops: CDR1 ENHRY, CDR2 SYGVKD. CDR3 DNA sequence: TGTGCCATCAGGACAGGGCTGGGGGGTGACTATGGCTACACCTTC. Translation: CAIRTGLGGDYGYTF.

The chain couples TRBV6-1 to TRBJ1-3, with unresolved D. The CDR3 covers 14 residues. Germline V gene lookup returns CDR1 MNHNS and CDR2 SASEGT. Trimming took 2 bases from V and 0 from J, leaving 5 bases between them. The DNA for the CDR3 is TGTGCCAGCAGTGAAAACAGCTCTGGAAACACCATATATTTT. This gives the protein CASSENSSGNTIYF.

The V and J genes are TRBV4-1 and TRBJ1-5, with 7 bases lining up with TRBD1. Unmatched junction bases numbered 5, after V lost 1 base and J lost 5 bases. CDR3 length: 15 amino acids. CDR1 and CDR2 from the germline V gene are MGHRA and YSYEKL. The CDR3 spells CASSQVTGEHQPQHF. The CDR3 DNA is TGCGCCAGCAGCCAAGTTACAGGGGAGCATCAGCCCCAGCATTTT.

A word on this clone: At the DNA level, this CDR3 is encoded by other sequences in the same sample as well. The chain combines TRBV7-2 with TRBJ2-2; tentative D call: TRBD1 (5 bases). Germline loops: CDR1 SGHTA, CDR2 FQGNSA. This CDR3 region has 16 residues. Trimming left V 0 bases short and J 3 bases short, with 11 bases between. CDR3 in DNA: TGTGCCAGCAGCTTAGCGGGCCAGGGATACACCGGGGAGCTGTTTTTT. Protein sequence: CASSLAGQGYTGELFF.

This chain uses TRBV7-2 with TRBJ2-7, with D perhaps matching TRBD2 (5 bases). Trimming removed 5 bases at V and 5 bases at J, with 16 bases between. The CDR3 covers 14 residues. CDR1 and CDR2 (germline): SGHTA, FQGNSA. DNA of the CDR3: TGTGCCAGCAGCACGCGGACTCACCAGAACGAGCAGTACTTC. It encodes CASSTRTHQNEQYF.

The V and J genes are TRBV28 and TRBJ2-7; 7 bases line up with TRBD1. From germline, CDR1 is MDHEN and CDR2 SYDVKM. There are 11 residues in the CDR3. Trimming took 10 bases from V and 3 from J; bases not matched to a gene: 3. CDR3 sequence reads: CATGGRYEQYF. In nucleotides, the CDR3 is TGTGCCACAGGGGGACGCTACGAGCAGTACTTC.

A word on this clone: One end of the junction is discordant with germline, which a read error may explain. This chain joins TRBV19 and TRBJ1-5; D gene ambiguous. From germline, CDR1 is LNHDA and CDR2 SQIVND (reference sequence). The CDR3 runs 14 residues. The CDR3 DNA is TGTGCCAGTAGTATAGTGGCCACATATCAGGCCCAGCATTTT. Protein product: CASSIVATYQAQHF.

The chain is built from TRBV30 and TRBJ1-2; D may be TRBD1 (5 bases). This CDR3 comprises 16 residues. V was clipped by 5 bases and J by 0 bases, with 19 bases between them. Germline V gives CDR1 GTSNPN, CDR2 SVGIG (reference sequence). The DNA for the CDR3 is TGTGCCTGGGGGGCCAAATGGGGTCCAACTAACTATGGCTACACCTTC. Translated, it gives CAWGAKWGPTNYGYTF.

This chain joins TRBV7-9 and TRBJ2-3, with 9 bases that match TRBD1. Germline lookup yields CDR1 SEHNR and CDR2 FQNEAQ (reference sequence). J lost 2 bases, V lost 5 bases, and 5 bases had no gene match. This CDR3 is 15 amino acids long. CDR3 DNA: TGTGCCAGCAGCCGGGGACAGGGCCTCACAGATACGCAGTATTTT. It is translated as CASSRGQGLTDTQYF.

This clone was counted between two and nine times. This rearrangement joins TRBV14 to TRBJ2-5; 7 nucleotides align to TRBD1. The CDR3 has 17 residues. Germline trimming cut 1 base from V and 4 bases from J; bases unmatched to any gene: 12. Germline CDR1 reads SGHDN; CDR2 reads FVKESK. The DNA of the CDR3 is TGTGCCAGCAGCCAAGGAAGGACAGGTTTGAGAAGAGAGACCCAGTACTTC. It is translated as CASSQGRTGLRRETQYF.

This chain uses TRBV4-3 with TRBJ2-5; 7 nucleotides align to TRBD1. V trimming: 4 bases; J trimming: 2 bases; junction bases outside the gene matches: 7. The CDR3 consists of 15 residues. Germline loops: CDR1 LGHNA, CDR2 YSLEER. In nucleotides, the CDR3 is TGCGCCAGCAGCCCCGATGTGGGACAGCAAGAGACCCAGTACTTC. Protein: CASSPDVGQQETQYF.

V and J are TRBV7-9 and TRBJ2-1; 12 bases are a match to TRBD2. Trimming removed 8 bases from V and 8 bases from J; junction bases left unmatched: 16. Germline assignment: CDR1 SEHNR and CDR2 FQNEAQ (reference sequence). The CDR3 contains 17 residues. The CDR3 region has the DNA TGTGCCAGCTCCCAATCCCCTCTAGCGGGAGGGGTGGATGAGCAGTTCTTC. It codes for CASSQSPLAGGVDEQFF. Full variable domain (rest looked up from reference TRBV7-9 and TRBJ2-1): DTGVSQNPRHKITKRGQNVTFRCDPISEHNRLYWYRQTLGQGPEFLTYFQNEAQLEKSRLLSDRFSAERPKGSFSTLEIQRTEQGDSAMYLCASSQSPLAGGVDEQFFGPGTRLTVL.

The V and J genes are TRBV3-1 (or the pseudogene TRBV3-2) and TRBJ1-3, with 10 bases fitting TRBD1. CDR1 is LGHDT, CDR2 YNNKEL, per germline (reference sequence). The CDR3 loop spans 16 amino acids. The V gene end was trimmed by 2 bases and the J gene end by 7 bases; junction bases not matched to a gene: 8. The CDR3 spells CASSQWSGQGVNTIYF. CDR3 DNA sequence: TGTGCCAGCAGCCAATGGTCCGGACAGGGGGTTAACACCATATATTTT.

CDR3 residues: CAWSVLGNTIYF. CDR3 DNA sequence: TGTGCCTGGAGTGTACTTGGAAACACCATATATTTT. V gene TRBV30 combines with J gene TRBJ1-3; unclear D gene. This CDR3 is built from 12 residues. The V and J ends lost 0 bases and 3 bases respectively, with 3 bases between them. Germline CDR1 is GTSNPN and CDR2 is SVGIG (reference sequence).